This T cell receptor beta chain comes out of a study of tumor-infiltrating lymphocytes in primary liver carcinoma (dated by TCRdb to 2017 to 2019). Regarding the complete study: The five patients, three men and two women aged 30 to 69 years, had hepatocellular carcinoma (four) or combined HCC and intrahepatic cholangiocarcinoma (one). The five patients had tumors staged T1-T3 N0M0, with maximum diameters ranging from about 4.2 to 11 cm. Each sample produced about 3.65 to 7.13 million productive TCRbeta reads, and read depth showed no significant difference between tissue types. TCRbeta repertoire sequencing, expression microarrays and whole-exome sequencing were combined in the study across five regions of each liver tumor, with adjacent normal tissue and blood also included. A total of roughly 35 specimens from 5 patients, comprising 25 or so tumor regions, 5 adjacent noncancerous liver tissues and 5 peripheral blood samples, were covered by TCRbeta repertoire sequencing. The roughly 27 tumor region samples were profiled with Agilent mRNA microarrays so that TCRbeta repertoire diversity could be related to the local molecular phenotype. High reproducibility was observed for the technical replicate repertoires, with mean shared-clone rates approximately 0.9 and correlation coefficients above 0.95. Results the study describes overall, beyond this receptor: Only the TCR beta chain was sequenced, so true repertoire diversity is likely underestimated because unpaired alpha chains were not captured. Since the samples were bulk and unsorted, there was no way to compare CD4+ and CD8+ T cell repertoires. The top 250 clones made up a significantly larger repertoire fraction in tumors than in blood (p = 0.039). Only about 8-24% of top clones were present in all five regions of a tumor, suggesting spatial heterogeneity of tumor-infiltrating T cells. The study included only four to six patients, and the authors note findings should be validated in a larger study. Consistent with antigen-driven expansion, pairs of tumor regions showed higher repertoire overlap (mean about 36%) than either tumor-adjacent pairs (around 17%) or tumor-blood pairs (roughly 15%).

Total RNA and DNA were co-extracted from about 20-30 mg of bulk tissue with the AllPrep DNA/RNA mini kit, without cell sorting. Surgical resection was performed in China between November 2015 and 2016 on about 5 patients with histopathologically diagnosed primary liver carcinoma. Chronic HBV infection was present in the patients, and the patients were treatment-naive at sampling. Five spatially separated regions were sampled from each tumor: the superior, inferior, left-lateral and right-lateral poles, plus the tumor centre. According to histology, viable tumor cells made up more than 75% of every tumor sample. Pieces of fresh tumor and adjacent tissue were cut in half, with one half kept in RNAlater at -80 degrees C and the other half sent for histology. Starting from approximately 0.5 ug total RNA, TCRbeta-specific cDNA was produced by reverse transcription with a constant-region primer and ProtoScript II reverse transcriptase. TCRbeta libraries were built with three nested multiplex PCR rounds, a slightly modified ARM-PCR procedure. Multiplex TRBV1-TRBV30 forward primers and a Cbeta reverse primer were used in the first two PCR rounds, each of which was run for around 10 cycles. A final 25-cycle PCR with Deep VentR polymerase added sample barcodes and Illumina adapters. Before sequencing, amplicons of 200-500 bp were gel-purified using a QIAquick gel extraction kit. The TCRbeta amplicons were sequenced with 250-bp paired-end reads on an Illumina HiSeq 2500. In the source study's methods: Quality trimming of reads was performed with Trimmomatic v0.33, and paired reads were merged with FLASH v1.2.11 so that full CDR3 sequences could be recovered. V, D and J germline segments were assigned to the rearranged TCRbeta sequences using MiGEC v1.2.1b. Clonotype statistics and Shannon-Wiener diversity indices were computed with VDJtools v1.0.0. Except for diversity analysis, only the 250 most abundant clonotypes of each sample were used in subsequent analyses to reduce sampling bias. In-frame beta chains were kept once TCRdb had trimmed the public reads at Q25 with fastp and called clones with MiXCR. Under each unique CDR3 protein, matching rows form one entry showing the most common genes and DNA. TCRdb, rather than the study authors, made the V and J calls. Here the sample has 100,000 to 150,000 distinct CDR3 sequences; 55% to 75% occur a single time. The ten largest account for 8% to 9% of the sample.

This clonotype was counted at least ten times. Its antigen is unknown. No much larger clone exists at a distance of one base, and base qualities are not known. Spanning cysteine to phenylalanine, the CDR3 consists of 14 amino acids. Only the CDR3 region is kept as DNA, spanning 42 bases read in frame from base 1. Relative to germline, V is missing 7 bases and J is missing 2 bases, with 7 bases of the junction outside any gene match. The germline V gene specifies ENHRY as CDR1 and SYGVKD as CDR2. The chain is encoded by TRBV10-3 joined to TRBJ2-5; a stretch of 7 junction bases matches TRBD1. Input material: liver tumor tissue from sampling region 3. The label giving this sample's cell subset or site can be read as: tumor region T3, left-lateral pole. This clonotype originated in a woman aged 55-69 years with primary liver carcinoma and hepatitis B virus infection. The DNA sequence is given as TGTGCCATCAAAGAGGGGACAGCACAAGAGACCCAGTACTTC. Protein translation: CAIKEGTAQETQYF.